The 5 T cell receptor beta chains given below trace back to one sample, sequenced in a study of identical twins. From the 5' RACE reads, TCRdb called clonotypes with MiXCR, one entry per CDR3 protein. In the table there are some 200,000 distinct CDR3 sequences, about 7.5% of which are singletons. These same data were also listed under a study on yellow fever vaccine responses in identical twins.

Source material: memory (CD45RO+) T cells sorted from blood. All receptors come from a woman aged 18 to 35 in good health.

This clonotype was found many times. CDR3 bases: TGTGCCAGCAGTTGGACAGGGGGGTACACTGAAGCTTTCTTT. Its protein product is CASSWTGGYTEAFF. The rearrangement uses TRBV12-3 or TRBV12-4 and TRBJ1-1; 10 nucleotides agree with TRBD1. The CDR3 totals 14 residues. V was pared by 4 bases and J by 3 bases, with 2 bases of the junction left unmatched.

This clonotype was seen at least ten times. The chain recombines TRBV5-6 with TRBJ2-7; 7 bases align to TRBD1. The V segment lost 5 bases and the J segment 7 bases; nucleotides outside the gene matches: 12. The CDR3 totals 14 residues. In germline, CDR1 is SGHDT, CDR2 YYEEEE. CDR3 in amino acids: CASRERGGSREQYF. DNA of the CDR3: TGTGCCAGCAGGGAGAGAGGGGGCTCAAGGGAGCAGTACTTC.

J is TRBJ2-1 and V is TRBV11-2; no clear D gene. V lost 2 bases, J lost 9 bases, and 5 bases lay in between. Germline CDR1 reads SGHAT; CDR2 reads FQNNGV. CDR3 length: 11 residues. Written as DNA, the CDR3 is TGTGCCAGCAGCTTATTCGTTGAGCAGTTCTTC. Translated: CASSLFVEQFF.

This clonotype was observed many times. The CDR3 nucleotides read TGCAGTGCTAGAGGAGGGGGCCTGAAGACCCAGTACTTC. This encodes CSARGGGLKTQYF. The chain links TRBV20-1 to TRBJ2-5, with TRBD1 identical over 7 bases. V was clipped by 1 base and J by 6 bases; unmatched bases: 5. CDR1 and CDR2 from the germline V gene are DFQATT and SNEGSKA (reference sequence). The CDR3 loop spans 13 amino acids.

This clonotype occurred a few times. Germline and junction disagree at one end, which may indicate a read error. The chain links TRBV4-1 to TRBJ2-7; D is possibly TRBD2 (6 bases). There are 13 residues in the CDR3. CDR1 and CDR2 from the germline V gene are MGHRA and YSYEKL. The CDR3 reads CASSQDPAEGKHF. In nucleotides, the CDR3 is TGCGCCAGCAGCCAAGACCCGGCGGAGGGGAAGCACTTC.